The 3 T cell receptor beta chains reported below all come from one sample, sequenced in a study of human T cells and chemical hapten exposure. Each CDR3 protein is one row after TCRdb ran MiXCR on the RACE reads. The table has fewer than 85,000 distinct CDR3 sequences, around a tenth seen once. Time point given: patch test 2, 6 weeks after DPC sensitization. Sample treatment: therapeutic diphenylcyclopropenone sensitization with weekly scalp DPC. Sequenced material: whole blood, taken in connection with sensitization to the hapten diphenylcyclopropenone (DPC). The receptor source for this set is a man between 18 and 29 years old with alopecia areata. Some clones in this sample may be carry-over from other donors' samples.

The V call is TRBV10-3, the J call TRBJ2-5, with 7 bases fitting TRBD1. The V gene's germline CDR1 is ENHRY and CDR2 SYGVKD. The trim removed 4 bases at V and 3 bases at J, leaving 8 bases unmatched. The CDR3 is 15 amino acids. The CDR3 spells CAISARQGKEETQYF. The CDR3 nucleotides read TGTGCCATCAGTGCGAGACAGGGAAAGGAAGAGACCCAGTACTTC.

This clonotype was counted between two and nine times. This chain uses TRBV7-3 with TRBJ2-3; 9 bases fit TRBD2. V gave up 6 bases and J gave up 6 bases; unmatched junction bases: 22. This CDR3 has 19 residues. In germline, CDR1 is SGHTA, CDR2 FQGTGA. CDR3 protein: CASSRGRGGLAGYTDTQYF. CDR3 nucleotides: TGTGCCAGCAGTCGTGGCAGGGGAGGGCTAGCGGGATACACGGATACGCAGTATTTT.

This clonotype was detected ten times or more. The CDR3 sequence: CASSPDRAKGEQYF. CDR3 sequence (DNA): TGTGCCAGCAGCCCTGACAGGGCGAAGGGCGAGCAGTACTTC. This chain connects TRBV16 to TRBJ2-7; 7 bases line up with TRBD1. V dropped 4 bases and J dropped 6; count of bases not matched to a gene: 9. CDR1 is KGHSY and CDR2 is FQNENV in the germline V gene. This CDR3 spans 14 amino acids.